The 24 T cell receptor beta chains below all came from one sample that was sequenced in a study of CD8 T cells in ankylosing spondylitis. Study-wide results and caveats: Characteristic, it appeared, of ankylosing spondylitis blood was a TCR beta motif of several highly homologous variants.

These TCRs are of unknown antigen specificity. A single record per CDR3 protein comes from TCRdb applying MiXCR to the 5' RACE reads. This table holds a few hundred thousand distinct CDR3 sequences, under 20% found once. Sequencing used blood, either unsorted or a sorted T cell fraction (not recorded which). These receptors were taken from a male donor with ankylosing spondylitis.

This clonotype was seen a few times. The CDR3 here is CSARPPGLANTGELFF. The CDR3 DNA reads as TGCAGTGCTAGACCTCCCGGACTAGCTAACACCGGGGAGCTGTTTTTT. The chain links TRBV20-1 to TRBJ2-2; 8 positions match TRBD2. Germline CDR1 reads DFQATT; CDR2 reads SNEGSKA (reference sequence). The CDR3 runs to 16 residues. Germline trimming cut 2 bases from V and 2 bases from J; bases unmatched to any gene: 7.

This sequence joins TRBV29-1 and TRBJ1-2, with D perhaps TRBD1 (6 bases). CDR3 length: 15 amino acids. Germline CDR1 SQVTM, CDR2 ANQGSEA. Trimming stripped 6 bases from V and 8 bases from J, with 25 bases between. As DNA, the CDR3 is TGCAGCGTCAGGGGCCAGGGGCAATTTGAAGGGGGCTACACCTTC. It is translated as CSVRGQGQFEGGYTF.

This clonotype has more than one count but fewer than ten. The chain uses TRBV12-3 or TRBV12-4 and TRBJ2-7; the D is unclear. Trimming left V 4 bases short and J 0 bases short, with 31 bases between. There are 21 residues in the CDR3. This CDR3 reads CASSSHGFGSRSSGVSYEQYF. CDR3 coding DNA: TGTGCCAGCAGTTCCCATGGTTTTGGGTCTAGGTCGTCTGGTGTCTCCTACGAGCAGTACTTC.

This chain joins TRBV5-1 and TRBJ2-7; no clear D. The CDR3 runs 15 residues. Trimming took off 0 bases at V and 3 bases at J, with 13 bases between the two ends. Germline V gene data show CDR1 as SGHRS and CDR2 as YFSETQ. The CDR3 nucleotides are TGCGCCAGCAGCTTGGTGTATGGGAATCGCTACGAGCAGTACTTC. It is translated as CASSLVYGNRYEQYF.

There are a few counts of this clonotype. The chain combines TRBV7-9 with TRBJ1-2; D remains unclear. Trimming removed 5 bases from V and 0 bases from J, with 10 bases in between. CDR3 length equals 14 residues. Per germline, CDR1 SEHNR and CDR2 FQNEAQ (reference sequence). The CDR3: CASSNYRSNYGYTF. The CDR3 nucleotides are TGTGCCAGCAGCAACTACAGATCTAACTATGGCTACACCTTC.

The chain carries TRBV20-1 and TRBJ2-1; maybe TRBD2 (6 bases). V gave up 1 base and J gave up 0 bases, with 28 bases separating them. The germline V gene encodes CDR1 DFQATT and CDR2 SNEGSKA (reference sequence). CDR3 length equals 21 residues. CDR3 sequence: CSARALWYPVGAGGSYNEQFF. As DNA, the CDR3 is TGCAGTGCTAGAGCCCTTTGGTATCCAGTTGGAGCGGGCGGCTCCTACAATGAGCAGTTCTTC.

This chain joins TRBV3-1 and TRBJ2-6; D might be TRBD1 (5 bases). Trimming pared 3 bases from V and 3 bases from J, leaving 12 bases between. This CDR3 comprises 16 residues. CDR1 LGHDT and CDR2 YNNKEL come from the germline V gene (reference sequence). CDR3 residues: CASSHAGLGGANVLTF. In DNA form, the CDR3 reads TGTGCCAGCAGCCACGCAGGGTTAGGTGGGGCCAACGTCCTGACTTTC.

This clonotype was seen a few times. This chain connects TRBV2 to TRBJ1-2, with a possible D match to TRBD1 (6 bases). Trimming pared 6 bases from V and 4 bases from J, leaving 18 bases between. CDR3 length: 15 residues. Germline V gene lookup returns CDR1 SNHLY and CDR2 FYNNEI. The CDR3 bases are TGTGCCAGCAGCCAGACAGGAGGGTCGACCTATGGCTACACCTTC. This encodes CASSQTGGSTYGYTF.

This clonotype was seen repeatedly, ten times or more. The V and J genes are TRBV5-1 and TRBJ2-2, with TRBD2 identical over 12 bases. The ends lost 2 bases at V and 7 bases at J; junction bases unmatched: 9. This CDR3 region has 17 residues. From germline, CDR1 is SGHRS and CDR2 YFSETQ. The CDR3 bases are TGCGCCAGCAGCTTCACAACTAGCGGGGGGCGCCGCGGGGAGCTGTTTTTT. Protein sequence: CASSFTTSGGRRGELFF.

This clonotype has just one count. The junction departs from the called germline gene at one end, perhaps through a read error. Here the CDR3 DNA reads TGTGCCAGCAGCGGGACCTATAGCAATCAGCCCCAGCTTTTT. It encodes CASSGTYSNQPQLF. The V and J genes are TRBV6-1 and TRBJ1-5; tentatively, D is TRBD1 (5 bases). This CDR3 region has 14 residues. The germline gives CDR1 MNHNS, CDR2 SASEGT.

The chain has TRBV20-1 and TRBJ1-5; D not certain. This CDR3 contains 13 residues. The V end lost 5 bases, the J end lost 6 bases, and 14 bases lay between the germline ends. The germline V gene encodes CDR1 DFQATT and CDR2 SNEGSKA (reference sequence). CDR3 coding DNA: TGCAGTGCTCTATTTGATCCAAGTCAGCCCCAGCATTTT. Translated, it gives CSALFDPSQPQHF.

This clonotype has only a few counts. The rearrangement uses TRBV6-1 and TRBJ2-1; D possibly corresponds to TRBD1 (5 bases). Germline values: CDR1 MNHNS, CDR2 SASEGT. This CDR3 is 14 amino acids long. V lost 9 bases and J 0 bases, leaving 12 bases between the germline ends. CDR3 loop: CASFRGGSYNEQFF. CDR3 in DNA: TGTGCCAGTTTTAGGGGCGGCTCCTACAATGAGCAGTTCTTC.

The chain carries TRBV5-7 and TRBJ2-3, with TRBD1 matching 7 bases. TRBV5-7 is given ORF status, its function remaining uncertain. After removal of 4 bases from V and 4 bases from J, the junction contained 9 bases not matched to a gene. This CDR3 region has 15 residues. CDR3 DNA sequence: TGTGCCAGCAGCCGTACAGGGGTGGGGGCAGATACGCAGTATTTT. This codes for CASSRTGVGADTQYF.

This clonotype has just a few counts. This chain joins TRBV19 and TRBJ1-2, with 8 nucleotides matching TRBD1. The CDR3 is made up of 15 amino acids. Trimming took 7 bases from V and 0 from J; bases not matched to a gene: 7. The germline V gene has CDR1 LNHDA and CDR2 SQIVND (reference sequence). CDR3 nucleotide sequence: TGTGCCAGTACCCTCCCGGACAGGGCTAACTATGGCTACACCTTC. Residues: CASTLPDRANYGYTF.

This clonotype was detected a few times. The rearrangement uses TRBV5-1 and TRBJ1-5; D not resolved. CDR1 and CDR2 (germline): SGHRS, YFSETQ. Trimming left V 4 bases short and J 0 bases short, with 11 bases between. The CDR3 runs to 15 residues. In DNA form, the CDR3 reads TGCGCCAGCAGCCTGACCGACGGTAGCAATCAGCCCCAGCATTTT. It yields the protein CASSLTDGSNQPQHF.

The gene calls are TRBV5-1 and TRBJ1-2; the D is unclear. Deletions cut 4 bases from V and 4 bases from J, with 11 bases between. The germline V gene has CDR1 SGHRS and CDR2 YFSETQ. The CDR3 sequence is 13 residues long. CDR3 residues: CASSQEGGYGYTF. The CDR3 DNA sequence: TGCGCCAGCAGCCAGGAGGGAGGCTATGGCTACACCTTC. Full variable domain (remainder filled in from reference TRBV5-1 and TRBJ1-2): KAGVTQTPRYLIKTRGQQVTLSCSPISGHRSVSWYQQTPGQGLQFLFEYFSETQRNKGNFPGRFSGRQFSNSRSEMNVSTLELGDSALYLCASSQEGGYGYTFGSGTRLTVV.

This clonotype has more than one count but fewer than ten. The DNA for the CDR3 is TGCGCCAGCAGCTTGGAAGGGGGCGTACAATCGGGGGAGCTGTTTTTT. Protein product: CASSLEGGVQSGELFF. The chain has TRBV5-1 and TRBJ2-2; 7 nucleotides match TRBD1. Losses at the gene ends were 0 bases for V and 8 bases for J; bases not matched to a gene: 10. The V gene's germline CDR1 is SGHRS and CDR2 YFSETQ. This CDR3 contains 16 residues.

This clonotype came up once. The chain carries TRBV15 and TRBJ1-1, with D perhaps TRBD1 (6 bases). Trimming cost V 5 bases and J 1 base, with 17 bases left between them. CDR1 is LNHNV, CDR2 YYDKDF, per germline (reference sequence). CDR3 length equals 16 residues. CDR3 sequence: CATSPRDIYQNTEAFF. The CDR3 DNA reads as TGTGCCACCAGCCCCCGGGACATTTACCAGAACACTGAAGCTTTCTTT.

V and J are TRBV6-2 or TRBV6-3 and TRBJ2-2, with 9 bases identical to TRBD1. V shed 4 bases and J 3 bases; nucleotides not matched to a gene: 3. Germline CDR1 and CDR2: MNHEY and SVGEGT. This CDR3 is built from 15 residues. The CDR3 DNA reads TGTGCCAGCAGTTGGACAGGGGCGGACACCGGGGAGCTGTTTTTT. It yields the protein CASSWTGADTGELFF.

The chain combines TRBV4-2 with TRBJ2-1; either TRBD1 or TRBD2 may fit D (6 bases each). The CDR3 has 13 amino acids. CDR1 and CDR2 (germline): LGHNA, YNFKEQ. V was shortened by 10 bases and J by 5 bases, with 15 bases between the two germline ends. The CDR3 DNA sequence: TGTGCCACACAAGGGGGGCCGAACAATGAGCAGTTCTTC. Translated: CATQGGPNNEQFF.

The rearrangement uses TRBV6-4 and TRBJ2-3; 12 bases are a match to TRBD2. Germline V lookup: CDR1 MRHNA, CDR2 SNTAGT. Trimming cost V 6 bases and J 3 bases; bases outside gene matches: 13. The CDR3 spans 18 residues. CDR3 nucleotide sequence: TGTGCCAGCAGGAAAACGACTAGCGGGGGCCGGGGAACAGATACGCAGTATTTT. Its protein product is CASRKTTSGGRGTDTQYF.

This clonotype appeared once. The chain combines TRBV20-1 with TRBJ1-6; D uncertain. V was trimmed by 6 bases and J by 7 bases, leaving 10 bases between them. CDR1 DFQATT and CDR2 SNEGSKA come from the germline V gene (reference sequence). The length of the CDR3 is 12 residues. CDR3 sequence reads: CSARNPNSPLHF. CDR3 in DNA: TGCAGTGCAAGGAATCCGAATTCACCCCTCCACTTT.

The CDR3 region is CASRNRDRVFLNSPLHF. The CDR3 DNA sequence: TGTGCCAGCAGGAACCGGGACAGGGTGTTTCTAAATTCACCCCTCCACTTT. The chain recombines TRBV28 with TRBJ1-6; TRBD1 aligns across 9 bases. V gave up 6 bases and J gave up 7 bases; unmatched junction bases: 13. Looked up from germline, CDR1 is MDHEN and CDR2 is SYDVKM. CDR3 size: 17 residues.

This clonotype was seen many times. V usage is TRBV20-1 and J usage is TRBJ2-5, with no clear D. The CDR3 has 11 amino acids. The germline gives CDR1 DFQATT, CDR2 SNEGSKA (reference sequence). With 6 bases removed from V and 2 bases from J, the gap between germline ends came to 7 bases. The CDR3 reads CSAATQETQYF. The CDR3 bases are TGCAGTGCGGCTACACAAGAGACCCAGTACTTC.